In its sample, the clone carrying this TCR beta chain was seen a few times. Unique molecular identifiers were built into the TCR beta cDNA libraries. One entry per CDR3 protein results from TCRdb running MiXCR on the PCR reads. The sample contains hundreds of thousands of distinct CDR3 sequences, roughly 27% of which appear only once. This sample was included in a study of post-analysis software for immune sequencing data. This receptor was taken from a girl between 5 and 17 years old with multiple sclerosis. Sequenced material: blood.

The CDR3 nucleotides read TGTGCCACCAGTGAGCAGCGTGGACTAGCGGGGAGGCAGTTCTTC. Its protein product is CATSEQRGLAGRQFF. The genes are TRBV24-1 and TRBJ2-1; 12 bases agree with TRBD2. V shed 4 bases and J 12 bases; nucleotides not matched to a gene: 9. Germline CDR1 KGHDR, CDR2 SFDVKD. CDR3 length: 15 amino acids.